This is a list of T cell receptor beta chains from one sample in a study of T cells in Graves' hyperthyroidism and ophthalmopathy. MiXCR, applied by TCRdb to the multiplex PCR reads, yields one record per CDR3 protein. The sample has a few hundred thousand distinct CDR3 sequences, approximately 17% seen once. Input material: blood. The source is a man younger than 35 with Graves' ophthalmopathy. Each CDR3 is given with its conserved first and last residue. A D gene is named only where the DNA matches it firmly. Expanded clones get a size class; other rows say once, few or many, or leave the size out.

abundance	v_gene	d_gene	j_gene	CDR3nt	CDR3aa
many	TRBV7-9	TRBD1	TRBJ1-1	TGTGCCAGCAGCTTAGTTGACAGGGCCCCGAACACTGAAGCTTTCTTT	CASSLVDRAPNTEAFF
few	TRBV9	NA	TRBJ2-7	TGTGCCAGCAGCGTAGGGGACTGGCCGGCCTACGAGCAGTACTTC	CASSVGDWPAYEQYF
many	TRBV5-1	NA	TRBJ2-5	TGCGCCAGCAGCGACGGGGGCCGGGAAGAGACCCAGTACTTC	CASSDGGREETQYF
many	TRBV12-3/TRBV12-4	NA	TRBJ2-5	TGTGCCAGCACCCGAGTCGGAGGGGGGGAAGAGACCCAGTACTTC	CASTRVGGGEETQYF
many	TRBV28	TRBD2	TRBJ2-7	TGTGCCAGCAGTTTACCCACCGCCGGGGGGGACTACGAGCAGTACTTC	CASSLPTAGGDYEQYF
few	TRBV24-1	TRBD2	TRBJ2-7	TGTGCCACCAGTGATTTTTTAATCCTGGCTAGCGGGGGGTTGAACGAGCAGTACTTC	CATSDFLILASGGLNEQYF
NA	TRBV29-1	TRBD1	TRBJ2-7	TGCAGCGCCGGCCGGGACAGGGGATTCTACGAGCAGTACTTC	CSAGRDRGFYEQYF
many	TRBV12-3/TRBV12-4	NA	TRBJ2-5	TGTGCCAGCAGGGACAGAGAGCAAGAGACCCAGTACTTC	CASRDREQETQYF
many	TRBV7-9	NA	TRBJ2-5	TGTGCCAGCAGCTCATGGAGGGTGGGCCAAGAGACCCAGTACTTC	CASSSWRVGQETQYF
few	TRBV7-3	TRBD1	TRBJ2-1	TGTGCCAGCAGCTTAAACGGACAGGGATACAATGAGCAGTTCTTC	CASSLNGQGYNEQFF
NA	TRBV9	NA	TRBJ2-3	TGTGCCAGCAGCTCTCACTCCGCGGCGGCCCTCGCAGATACGCAGTATTTT	CASSSHSAAALADTQYF
NA	TRBV7-2	TRBD1	TRBJ2-1	TGTGCCAGCAGCCAAGGACAGGGCCGGGAGCTACCATTCTATGAGCAGTTCTTC	CASSQGQGRELPFYEQFF
NA	TRBV5-1	NA	TRBJ2-3	TGCGCCAGCAGCGCATGGGGGGAGATCACAGATACGCAGTATTTT	CASSAWGEITDTQYF
NA	TRBV20-1	NA	TRBJ1-2	TGCAGTGCTAGGGTGAACTATGGCTACACCTTC	CSARVNYGYTF
many	TRBV27	TRBD1	TRBJ2-5	TGTGCCAGCAGTTTATCGAGACAGGGGACGGGAGAGACCCAGTACTTC	CASSLSRQGTGETQYF
many	TRBV7-9	NA	TRBJ2-5	TGTGCCAGCAGCAGTTCCAAGGGGGATCAAGAGACCCAGTACTTC	CASSSSKGDQETQYF
many	TRBV11-2	NA	TRBJ2-5	TGTGCCAGCAGCGTATCCCCTGGGGACTCCTTGACCCAGTACTTC	CASSVSPGDSLTQYF
many	TRBV27	NA	TRBJ1-2	TGTGCCAGCAGTTTACTTGGGGGTCATGGCTACACCTTC	CASSLLGGHGYTF
NA	TRBV5-1	NA	TRBJ2-7	TGCGCCAGCAGCTTGACAGGCCCCGAGCAGTACTTC	CASSLTGPEQYF
many	TRBV3-1	NA	TRBJ1-1	TGTGCCAGCAGCCAGCATGGGACGGAGAACACTGAAGCTTTCTTT	CASSQHGTENTEAFF
many	TRBV24-1	NA	TRBJ1-1	TGTGCCACCAGTGGGTATCCAAACACTGAAGCTTTCTTT	CATSGYPNTEAFF
NA	TRBV7-3	TRBD1	TRBJ1-1	TGTGCCAGCAGCGTAACCCGCCGGGACAGGGGGCTTGAAGCTTTCTTT	CASSVTRRDRGLEAFF
many	TRBV4-1	NA	TRBJ2-2	TGCGCCACGCGGGTGGGGGGAATGAACACCGGGGAGCTGTTTTTT	CATRVGGMNTGELFF
many	TRBV19	NA	TRBJ2-6	TGTGCCAGTAGTATAGATCGGGGCTCTGGGGCCAACGTCCTGACTTTC	CASSIDRGSGANVLTF
many	TRBV5-1	TRBD1	TRBJ1-1	TGCGCCAGCAGCTTGGGACAGGGAGGAGGACTGGACACTGAAGCTTTCTTT	CASSLGQGGGLDTEAFF
many	TRBV5-1	NA	TRBJ2-3	TGCGCCAGCGAAAGACCGGGACCTGCAGATACGCAGTATTTT	CASERPGPADTQYF
many	TRBV2	TRBD2	TRBJ2-7	TGTGCCAGCAGTGATATCGGCGGGGGGCCTCCTTCCACCTACGAGCAGTACTTC	CASSDIGGGPPSTYEQYF